This TCR beta chain was profiled in a study of neoadjuvant anti-PD-1 for oral cavity cancer. Some clones are missing from TCRdb's copy, which holds only in-frame ones; the method was immunoSEQ multiplex PCR. The table includes more than 9,500 clones, around 53% detected once. The germline V and J ends were trimmed by 2 bases and 7 bases, with 11 bases remaining between them. Germline CDR1 reads SNHLY; CDR2 reads FYNNEI. This CDR3 spans 13 amino acids. The sample in question was tumor tissue, obtained before nivolumab (anti-PD-1) treatment. The TCR sequence derives from a person aged 35 to 85 with oral cavity squamous cell carcinoma. The rearrangement joins TRBV2 to TRBJ1-1, with a possible D match to TRBD1 (6 bases). CDR3 residues: CASSERGRIEAFF. CDR3 nucleotide sequence: TGTGCCAGCAGTGAACGGGGGCGAATTGAAGCTTTCTTT.